Below are 20 T cell receptor beta chains sequenced from a single sample in a study of regulatory T cells in long-lasting Graves disease. The time point was: newly diagnosed GD, antithyroid drugs for less than 3 months. Scientists built the TCR library using RNA that was extracted from PBMCs. Building the TCR beta libraries relied on iRepertoire HTBI primers, and CDR3 regions underwent Arm-PCR. Each CDR3 protein is one row after TCRdb ran MiXCR on the multiplex PCR reads. The sample includes about 540,000 distinct CDR3 sequences, 13% of them seen just once. The same data also contributed to another study, on T cells in Graves' hyperthyroidism and ophthalmopathy.

Here the sequenced sample was peripheral blood mononuclear cells (PBMCs), taken at new diagnosis, from a patient treated with antithyroid drugs. The source of these receptors is a man aged 25 to 45 with Graves disease.

The sample holds many counts of this clonotype. The chain joins TRBV5-6 to TRBJ2-4; 11 bases are shared with TRBD1. V lost 5 bases and J lost 7; bases outside the gene matches: 14. CDR3 length: 17 residues. Germline V gives CDR1 SGHDT, CDR2 YYEEEE. The DNA for the CDR3 is TGTGCCAGCAGTCTCGGACAGGGGGCCCCTAGTCGGAACATTCAGTACTTC. It is translated as CASSLGQGAPSRNIQYF.

There are many counts of this clonotype. J is TRBJ2-1 and V is TRBV5-1, with 8 bases that match TRBD1. Germline V gene sequence: CDR1 SGHRS, CDR2 YFSETQ. CDR3 length: 13 amino acids. The trim removed 5 bases at V and 9 bases at J, leaving 7 bases unmatched. The CDR3 DNA follows: TGCGCCAGCAGACATACAGGGGGTGTTGAGCAGTTCTTC. Translation gives CASRHTGGVEQFF.

There are many counts of this clonotype. V usage is TRBV12-3 or TRBV12-4 and J usage is TRBJ2-1; maybe TRBD2 (6 bases). The CDR3 totals 15 residues. The ends were cut back, 4 bases at V and 7 bases at J, with 17 bases in the middle. The CDR3 DNA sequence: TGTGCCAGCAGTTATCTAGCGACCTCAAGTAATGAGCAGTTCTTC. Its protein is CASSYLATSSNEQFF.

This clonotype has just a few counts. The rearrangement links TRBV18 to TRBJ2-7; D perhaps matches TRBD2 (5 bases). CDR3 length equals 15 residues. The V end lost 6 bases, the J end lost 3 bases, and 18 bases lay between the germline ends. The germline V gene has CDR1 KGHSH and CDR2 LQKENI. The CDR3 loop is CASSHDEGNGYEQYF. The CDR3 nucleotides are TGTGCCAGCTCCCACGACGAGGGTAACGGCTACGAGCAGTACTTC.

This clonotype was seen many times. This sequence joins TRBV7-9 and TRBJ1-2; tentatively, D is TRBD1 (6 bases). Germline loops: CDR1 SEHNR, CDR2 FQNEAQ (reference sequence). The CDR3 runs 15 residues. The V gene lost 5 bases and the J gene lost 4 bases, with 17 bases spanning the gap. The CDR3 DNA is TGTGCCAGCAGCCTCCTAGGACAGTCTCCCTATGGCTACACCTTC. Translating gives CASSLLGQSPYGYTF. Based on the CDR3 plus reference TRBV7-9 and TRBJ1-2, the full variable domain is DTGVSQNPRHKITKRGQNVTFRCDPISEHNRLYWYRQTLGQGPEFLTYFQNEAQLEKSRLLSDRFSAERPKGSFSTLEIQRTEQGDSAMYLCASSLLGQSPYGYTFGSGTRLTVV.

The chain combines TRBV5-1 with TRBJ2-3, with TRBD1 matching 11 bases. V lost 6 bases, J lost 4 bases, and 10 bases stayed unmatched. The CDR3 loop spans 16 amino acids. Per germline, CDR1 SGHRS and CDR2 YFSETQ. CDR3 loop: CASKGGQGARADTQYF. For the CDR3, the DNA is TGCGCCAGCAAGGGTGGACAGGGGGCGCGTGCAGATACGCAGTATTTT.

The rearrangement joins TRBV20-1 to TRBJ1-5; D is unresolved. The CDR3 totals 15 residues. Germline V gene sequence: CDR1 DFQATT, CDR2 SNEGSKA (reference sequence). Between the trimmed V and J ends, which lost 6 bases and 4 bases, there was a span of 19 bases. The CDR3 protein is CSARERQAENQPQHF. CDR3 in DNA: TGCAGTGCCCGAGAAAGGCAGGCCGAAAATCAGCCCCAGCATTTT.

This clonotype was detected a few times. The chain links TRBV11-2 to TRBJ2-2; 7 bases align to TRBD1. Germline assignment: CDR1 SGHAT and CDR2 FQNNGV. V lost 6 bases, J lost 4 bases, and 5 bases stayed unmatched. CDR3 length: 14 amino acids. This CDR3 is CASSSDRATGELFF. For the CDR3, the DNA is TGTGCCAGCAGTTCCGACAGGGCCACCGGGGAGCTGTTTTTT.

There are many counts of this clonotype. The V call is TRBV11-1, the J call TRBJ2-2, with D perhaps assigned TRBD1 or TRBD2 (5 bases each). The CDR3 length is 16 residues. Germline V gene data show CDR1 as SGHAT and CDR2 as FQDESV (reference sequence). The V end was cut by 4 bases, the J end by 1 base, with 13 bases between. CDR3 in DNA: TGTGCCAGCAGCTCTGAGGGGCAAGTGAACACCGGGGAGCTGTTTTTT. Protein: CASSSEGQVNTGELFF.

V usage is TRBV20-1 and J usage is TRBJ1-2, with D possibly TRBD1 on 6 matching bases. The V end lost 6 bases, the J end lost 12 bases, and 23 bases lay between the germline ends. The length of the CDR3 is 13 residues. Per germline, CDR1 DFQATT and CDR2 SNEGSKA (reference sequence). CDR3 protein: CSAPRDSRGGDTF. DNA for the CDR3: TGCAGTGCCCCCCGGGACTCCAGGGGAGGCGACACCTTC.

This clonotype was detected many times. This chain connects TRBV7-9 to TRBJ1-1; possible D gene TRBD1, 5 bases. The CDR3 runs to 14 residues. V shed 3 bases and J shed 5 bases, with 13 bases lying between them. Germline CDR1 reads SEHNR; CDR2 reads FQNEAQ (reference sequence). CDR3 sequence: CASSFAGTTTEAFF. Written as DNA, the CDR3 is TGTGCCAGCAGCTTCGCAGGGACCACAACTGAAGCTTTCTTT.

This clonotype occurred a few times. The chain recombines TRBV24-1 with TRBJ2-3; no definite D call. The CDR3 is 14 amino acids. V lost 4 bases, J lost 2 bases, and 9 bases lay in between. In germline, CDR1 is KGHDR, CDR2 SFDVKD. In DNA, the CDR3 is TGTGCCACCAGTGACCCGGCCTCCACAGATACGCAGTATTTT. Translation gives CATSDPASTDTQYF.

This sequence joins TRBV6-1 and TRBJ2-3, with 7 bases fitting TRBD2. Losses at the gene ends were 7 bases for V and 1 base for J; bases not matched to a gene: 14. Germline CDR1 MNHNS, CDR2 SASEGT. This CDR3 has 17 residues. CDR3 residues: CASTSTAGGRGTDTQYF. CDR3 nucleotides: TGTGCCAGCACCTCGACTGCAGGCGGGAGAGGCACAGATACGCAGTATTTT.

V and J are TRBV4-1 and TRBJ2-3; the D is unclear. Germline V CDR1 and CDR2: MGHRA, YSYEKL. The V gene lost 1 base and the J gene lost 2 bases, with 10 bases spanning the gap. CDR3 length: 15 amino acids. In DNA form, the CDR3 reads TGCGCCAGCAGCCAAGGAAGGCTAGACACAGATACGCAGTATTTT. It translates to CASSQGRLDTDTQYF.

This clonotype was seen a few times. The junction differs from germline at one of its ends, possibly a read error. The genes are TRBV12-3 or TRBV12-4 and TRBJ1-2; D is perhaps TRBD1 (6 bases). The length of the CDR3 is 15 residues. The CDR3 here is CVSNEDSRNNYGYTF. The CDR3 DNA follows: TGTGTCAGCAATGAGGACAGCCGAAATAACTATGGCTACACCTTC.

This clonotype has just a few counts. Here the CDR3 DNA reads TGTGCCAGCAGCCCAGGGGGCCCGGTAGAGAGAGAAAAACTGTTTTTT. Its translation: CASSPGGPVEREKLFF. The V gene is TRBV6-1, the J gene TRBJ1-4; 8 bases map to TRBD1. J lost 8 bases, V lost 6 bases, and 14 bases had no gene match. The CDR3 extends over 16 amino acids. Germline lookup yields CDR1 MNHNS and CDR2 SASEGT.

This clonotype has a count of ten or more. The chain links TRBV7-3 to TRBJ2-3, with 7 bases that match TRBD1. The trim removed 6 bases at V and 4 bases at J, leaving 4 bases unmatched. Germline values: CDR1 SGHTA, CDR2 FQGTGA. This CDR3 contains 13 residues. The CDR3 region is CASRPQGADTQYF. For the CDR3, the DNA is TGTGCCAGCAGACCCCAGGGGGCAGATACGCAGTATTTT.

This clonotype was seen many times. V usage is TRBV12-3 or TRBV12-4 and J usage is TRBJ2-1; D perhaps matches TRBD2 (6 bases). Trimming removed 4 bases from V and 5 bases from J, with 15 bases in between. The CDR3 is 15 amino acids. For the CDR3, the DNA is TGTGCCAGCAGTTCTCTAGGACTAACGAACAATGAGCAGTTCTTC. Its protein product is CASSSLGLTNNEQFF.

This clonotype was found a few times. The V call is TRBV18, the J call TRBJ2-1; 11 bases are shared with TRBD2. CDR1 is KGHSH and CDR2 is LQKENI in the germline V gene. J gave up 7 bases and V 3 bases, and 8 bases lay outside the gene matches. The CDR3 is 16 residues long. The CDR3: CASSPTSGALLNEQFF. The DNA of the CDR3 is TGTGCCAGCTCACCGACTAGCGGGGCGCTTTTGAATGAGCAGTTCTTC. Using reference TRBV18 and TRBJ2-1 for the parts outside the CDR3, the full variable domain is NAGVMQNPRHLVRRRGQEARLRCSPMKGHSHVYWYRQLPEEGLKFMVYLQKENIIDESGMPKERFSAEFPKEGPSILRIQQVVRGDSAAYFCASSPTSGALLNEQFFGPGTRLTVL.

The V call is TRBV20-1, the J call TRBJ2-6; 10 bases align to TRBD1. Trimming cost V 0 bases and J 0 bases; bases outside gene matches: 11. CDR1 DFQATT and CDR2 SNEGSKA come from the germline V gene (reference sequence). This CDR3 region has 20 residues. The CDR3 DNA reads as TGCAGTGCTAGAGATTGGGGGACAGGGGAATCCTACTCTGGGGCCAACGTCCTGACTTTC. This gives the protein CSARDWGTGESYSGANVLTF.